This T cell receptor beta chain was obtained from a study of monozygotic twins with inflammatory bowel disease. Reanalyzing the 5' RACE reads, TCRdb keeps one entry per CDR3 protein, without DNA. Its listing shows 150,000 to 200,000 distinct CDR3 sequences. Sequences were obtained from blood. The source of this sequence is a human donor with ulcerative colitis or Crohn's disease, or a healthy co-twin of an affected twin (not recorded which).

This CDR3 reads CASSSEGQRFNTEAFF. This chain links TRBV12-3 or TRBV12-4 with TRBJ1-1; the D call of TRBD1 rests on TCRdb alone, since no DNA is present to check it. The CDR3 runs to 16 residues.